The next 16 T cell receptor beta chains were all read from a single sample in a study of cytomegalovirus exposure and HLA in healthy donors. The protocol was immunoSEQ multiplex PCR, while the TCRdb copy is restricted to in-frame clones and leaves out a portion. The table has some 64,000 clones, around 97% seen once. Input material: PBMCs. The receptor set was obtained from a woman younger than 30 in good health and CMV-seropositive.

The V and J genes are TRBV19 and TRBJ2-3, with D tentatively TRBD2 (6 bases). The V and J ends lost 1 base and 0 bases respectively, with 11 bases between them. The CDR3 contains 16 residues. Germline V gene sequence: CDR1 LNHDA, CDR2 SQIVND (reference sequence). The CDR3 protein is CASSIVLAPSTDTQYF. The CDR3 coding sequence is TGTGCCAGTAGTATAGTCCTAGCGCCTAGCACAGATACGCAGTATTTT.

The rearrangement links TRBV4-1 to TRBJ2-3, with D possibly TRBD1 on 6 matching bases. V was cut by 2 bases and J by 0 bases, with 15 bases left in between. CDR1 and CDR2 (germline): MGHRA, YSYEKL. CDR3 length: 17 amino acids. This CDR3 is CASSQPSTGPSTDTQYF. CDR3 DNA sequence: TGCGCCAGCAGCCAACCCTCCACAGGGCCCAGCACAGATACGCAGTATTTT.

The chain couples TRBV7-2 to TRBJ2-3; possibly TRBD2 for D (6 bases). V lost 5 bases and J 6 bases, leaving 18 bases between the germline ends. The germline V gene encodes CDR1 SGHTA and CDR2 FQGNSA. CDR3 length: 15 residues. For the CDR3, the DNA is TGTGCCAGCAGCCGAACTAGCTCCCCAGGGGATACGCAGTATTTT. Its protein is CASSRTSSPGDTQYF.

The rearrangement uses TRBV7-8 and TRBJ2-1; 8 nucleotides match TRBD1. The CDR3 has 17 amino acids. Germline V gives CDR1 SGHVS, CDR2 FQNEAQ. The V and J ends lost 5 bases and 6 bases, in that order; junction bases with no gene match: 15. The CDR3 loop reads CASSPRTGRKGANEQFF. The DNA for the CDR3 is TGTGCCAGCAGCCCGAGGACAGGGAGAAAGGGAGCCAATGAGCAGTTCTTC.

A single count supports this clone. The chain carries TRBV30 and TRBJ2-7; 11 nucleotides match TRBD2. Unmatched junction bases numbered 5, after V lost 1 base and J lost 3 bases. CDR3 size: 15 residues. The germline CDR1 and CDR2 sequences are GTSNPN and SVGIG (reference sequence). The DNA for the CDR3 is TGTGCCTGGAGTGCCACTAGCGGGGGCTTCTACGAGCAGTACTTC. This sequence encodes CAWSATSGGFYEQYF.

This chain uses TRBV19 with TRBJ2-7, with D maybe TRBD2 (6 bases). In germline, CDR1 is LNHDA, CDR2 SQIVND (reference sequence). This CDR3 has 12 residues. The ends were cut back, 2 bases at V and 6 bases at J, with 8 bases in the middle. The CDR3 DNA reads TGTGCCAGTAGTATATGGGGAGGCGAGCAGTACTTC. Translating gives CASSIWGGEQYF.

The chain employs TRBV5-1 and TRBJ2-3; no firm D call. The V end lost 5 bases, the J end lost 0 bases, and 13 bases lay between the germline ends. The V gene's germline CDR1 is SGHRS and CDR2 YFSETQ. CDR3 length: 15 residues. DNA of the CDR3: TGCGCCAGCAGTCGTTCTAGTGTAAGCACAGATACGCAGTATTTT. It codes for CASSRSSVSTDTQYF.

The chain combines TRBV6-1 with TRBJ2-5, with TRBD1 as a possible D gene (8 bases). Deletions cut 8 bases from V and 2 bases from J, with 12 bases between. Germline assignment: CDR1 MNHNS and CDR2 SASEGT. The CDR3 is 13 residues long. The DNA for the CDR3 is TGTGCCAGCTTACAGGGGGGGCAAGAGACCCAGTACTTC. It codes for CASLQGGQETQYF.

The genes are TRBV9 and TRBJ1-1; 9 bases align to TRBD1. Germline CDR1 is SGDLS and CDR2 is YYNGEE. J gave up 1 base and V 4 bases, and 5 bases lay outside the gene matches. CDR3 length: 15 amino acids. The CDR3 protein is CASSTQQGANTEAFF. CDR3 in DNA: TGTGCCAGCAGCACCCAACAGGGGGCGAACACTGAAGCTTTCTTT.

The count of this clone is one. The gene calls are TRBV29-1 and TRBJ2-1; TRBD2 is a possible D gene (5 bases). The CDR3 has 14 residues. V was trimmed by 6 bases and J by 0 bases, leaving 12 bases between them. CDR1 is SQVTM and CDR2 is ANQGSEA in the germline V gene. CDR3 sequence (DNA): TGCAGCGTAACTAGTCCCGGCTCCTACAATGAGCAGTTCTTC. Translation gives CSVTSPGSYNEQFF.

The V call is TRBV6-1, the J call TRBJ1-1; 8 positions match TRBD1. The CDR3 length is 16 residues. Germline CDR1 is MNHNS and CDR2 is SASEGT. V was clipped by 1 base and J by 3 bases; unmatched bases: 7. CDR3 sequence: CASSEDDRGPHTEAFF. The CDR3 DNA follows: TGTGCCAGCAGTGAAGACGACAGGGGCCCTCACACTGAAGCTTTCTTT.

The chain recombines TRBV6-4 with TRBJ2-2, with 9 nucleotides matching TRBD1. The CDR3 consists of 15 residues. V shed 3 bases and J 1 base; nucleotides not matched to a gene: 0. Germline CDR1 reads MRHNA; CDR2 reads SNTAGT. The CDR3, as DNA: TGTGCCAGCAGTGAGGGACAGGGGAACACCGGGGAGCTGTTTTTT. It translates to CASSEGQGNTGELFF.

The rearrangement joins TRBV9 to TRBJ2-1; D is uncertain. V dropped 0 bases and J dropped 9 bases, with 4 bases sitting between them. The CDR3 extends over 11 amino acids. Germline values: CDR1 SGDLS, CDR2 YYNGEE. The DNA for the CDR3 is TGTGCCAGCAGCGTAGGCAGTGAGCAGTTCTTC. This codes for CASSVGSEQFF.

The CDR3 DNA sequence: TGTGCCAGCAAGGCGGGGGGCAGATCCTCCTACGAGCAGTACTTC. Protein sequence: CASKAGGRSSYEQYF. This rearrangement joins TRBV2 to TRBJ2-7; 8 nucleotides line up with TRBD2. The germline V gene encodes CDR1 SNHLY and CDR2 FYNNEI. The CDR3 length is 15 residues. V lost 7 bases and J lost 0; bases outside the gene matches: 8.

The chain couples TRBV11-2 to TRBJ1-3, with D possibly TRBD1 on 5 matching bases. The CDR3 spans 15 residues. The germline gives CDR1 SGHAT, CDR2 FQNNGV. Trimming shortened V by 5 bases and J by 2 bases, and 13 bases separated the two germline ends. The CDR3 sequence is CASSKNRSPGNTIYF. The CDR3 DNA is TGTGCCAGCAGCAAGAACAGGTCTCCTGGAAACACCATATATTTT.

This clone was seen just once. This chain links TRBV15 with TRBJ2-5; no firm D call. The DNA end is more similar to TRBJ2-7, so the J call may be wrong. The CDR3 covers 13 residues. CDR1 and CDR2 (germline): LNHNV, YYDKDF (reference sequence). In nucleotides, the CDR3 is TGTGCCACCAGTCGAGCCCTTTCCAGCGAGCAGTACTTC. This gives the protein CATSRALSSEQYF.